The clone carrying this T cell receptor beta chain was found a few times. Its antigen is not identified. The record originates from a study of CD8 T cells in ankylosing spondylitis. Points from the study as a whole: For ankylosing spondylitis blood, a TCR beta motif of seven to nine highly homologous variants appeared characteristic. Disease-linked clones, CD8+, were relatively rare in peripheral blood. Matched ankylosing spondylitis synovial fluid reportedly showed significant enrichment of disease-linked clones.

Molecular-barcoded quantitative 5'-RACE produced these TCR beta libraries. TCRdb used MiXCR to reprocess the 5' RACE reads, holding one entry per CDR3 protein. The sample has some 250,000 distinct CDR3 sequences, under 30% seen once. The V gene's germline CDR1 is DFQATT and CDR2 SNEGSKA (reference sequence). The CDR3 is 16 amino acids. The ends lost 0 bases at V and 3 bases at J; junction bases unmatched: 4. The specimen was blood, either unsorted or a sorted T cell fraction (not recorded which). The source of this sequence is a male donor with ankylosing spondylitis or in good health (not recorded which). This chain uses TRBV20-1 with TRBJ2-1; 11 nucleotides match TRBD2. CDR3 DNA sequence: TGCAGTGCTAGAGACAGGACTAGCGGGTACTACAATGAGCAGTTCTTC. This encodes CSARDRTSGYYNEQFF.